This TCR beta chain came from a study of T cell repertoires in ileal Crohn's disease. Adults with ileal or ileocolonic Crohn's disease and an indication for resection were eligible. This clone has a single count. Antigen unknown. Compared with germline, one end of the junction differs, possibly owing to a read error. Whole-study findings and limits: Sorted CD8 T cells held more high-frequency clones than CD4.

The CDR3 covers 15 residues. Germline V gives CDR1 SEHNR, CDR2 FQNEAQ (reference sequence). Each sample's TCRB immunosequencing used five hundred nanograms of biopsy DNA. Clones were read by immunoSEQ multiplex PCR, and TCRdb kept only the in-frame ones, dropping some. Here the sample spans some 28,000 clones, about 81% being singletons. The origin of this receptor is an adult with Crohn's disease. The chain has TRBV7-9 and TRBJ2-1; D is possibly TRBD1 (6 bases). Specimen: ileal tissue. CDR3 residues: CASGSGQTFYDEQFF. In DNA, the CDR3 is TGTGCCAGCGGATCGGGACAAACCTTCTACGATGAGCAGTTCTTC.